A selection of T cell receptor beta chains follows, all from one sample in a study of vaccination effects on CD4 cells after COVID-19. No cognate antigen is known for these TCRs. Sequencing was performed with immunoSEQ multiplex PCR; in TCRdb, only in-frame clones are kept and a portion is missing. This sample has about 61,000 clones, with 81% found just once. The sample consisted of CD4+ T cells from PBMCs cultured with HCoV-229E spike peptides, taken before COVID-19 vaccination. These TCRs come from a human donor who received a COVID-19 vaccine. CDR3s include the opening cysteine and the closing phenylalanine or tryptophan. A D gene is named only where the DNA matches it firmly. Size is stated for part of the rows, as once, few or many counts, or as a class when the clone is expanded.

CDR3aa: CATSDVSSNQPQHF; CDR3nt: TGTGCCACCAGTGATGTAAGTAGCAATCAGCCCCAGCATTTT; j_gene: TRBJ1-5; d_gene: -; abundance: -; v_gene: TRBV24-1
CDR3aa: CASGSGTVPYSGNTIYF; CDR3nt: TGCGCCAGTGGTTCGGGGACGGTGCCCTACTCTGGAAACACCATATATTTT; j_gene: TRBJ1-3; d_gene: -; abundance: -; v_gene: TRBV5-1
CDR3aa: CASSEGWDQPQHF; CDR3nt: TGCGCCAGCAGTGAAGGTTGGGATCAGCCCCAGCATTTT; j_gene: TRBJ1-5; d_gene: -; abundance: -; v_gene: TRBV10-1
CDR3aa: CASSFTGTSGANVLTF; CDR3nt: TGTGCCAGCAGCTTCACAGGGACCTCTGGGGCCAACGTCCTGACTTTC; j_gene: TRBJ2-6; d_gene: -; abundance: -; v_gene: TRBV7-2
CDR3aa: CASSDTNVYGYTF; CDR3nt: TGTGCCAGCAGTGACACGAACGTCTATGGCTACACCTTC; j_gene: TRBJ1-2; d_gene: -; abundance: -; v_gene: TRBV6-6
CDR3aa: CAWSLSSPETQYF; CDR3nt: TGTGCCTGGAGTCTATCTAGCCCAGAGACCCAGTACTTC; j_gene: TRBJ2-5; d_gene: -; abundance: -; v_gene: TRBV30
CDR3aa: CASSYSRDLGGEKLFF; CDR3nt: TGTGCCAGCAGTTACTCGAGGGACCTGGGTGGGGAAAAACTGTTTTTT; j_gene: TRBJ1-4; d_gene: -; abundance: -; v_gene: TRBV6-2/TRBV6-3
CDR3aa: CASSRLAGEVNEQFF; CDR3nt: TGTGCCAGCTCCAGACTAGCGGGAGAGGTAAATGAGCAGTTCTTC; j_gene: TRBJ2-1; d_gene: TRBD2; abundance: -; v_gene: TRBV2
CDR3aa: CASSPFEKLFF; CDR3nt: TGTGCCAGCAGCCCGTTTGAAAAACTGTTTTTT; j_gene: TRBJ1-4; d_gene: -; abundance: few; v_gene: TRBV2
CDR3aa: CASSERGITEAFF; CDR3nt: TGTGCCAGCAGTGAACGGGGTATTACTGAAGCTTTCTTT; j_gene: TRBJ1-1; d_gene: -; abundance: -; v_gene: TRBV2
CDR3aa: CASSLDKEYGYTF; CDR3nt: TGTGCCAGCAGCCTAGACAAGGAGTATGGCTACACCTTC; j_gene: TRBJ1-2; d_gene: -; abundance: -; v_gene: TRBV7-2
CDR3aa: CASSLRGGREETQYF; CDR3nt: TGTGCCAGCAGCCTAAGAGGAGGGAGAGAGGAGACCCAGTACTTC; j_gene: TRBJ2-5; d_gene: -; abundance: once; v_gene: TRBV9
CDR3aa: CASSDFNTIYF; CDR3nt: TGTGCCAGCAGTGATTTTAACACCATATATTTT; j_gene: TRBJ1-3; d_gene: -; abundance: -; v_gene: TRBV2
CDR3aa: CASSLLVPGSLQETQYF; CDR3nt: TGTGCCAGCAGCTTACTAGTGCCAGGGTCTCTACAAGAGACCCAGTACTTC; j_gene: TRBJ2-5; d_gene: -; abundance: -; v_gene: TRBV7-6
CDR3aa: CASSGDLMNTEAFF; CDR3nt: TGTGCCAGCAGCGGGGACCTTATGAACACTGAAGCTTTCTTT; j_gene: TRBJ1-1; d_gene: -; abundance: -; v_gene: TRBV5-5
CDR3aa: CASSLGQPQHF; CDR3nt: TGTGCCAGCAGCCTGGGTCAGCCCCAGCATTTT; j_gene: TRBJ1-5; d_gene: -; abundance: -; v_gene: TRBV2
CDR3aa: CASQGSRNTEAFF; CDR3nt: TGTGCCAGCCAGGGGTCGCGGAACACTGAAGCTTTCTTT; j_gene: TRBJ1-1; d_gene: -; abundance: -; v_gene: TRBV2
CDR3aa: CASSKKTGPQETQYF; CDR3nt: TGCGCCAGCAGTAAAAAAACAGGGCCACAAGAGACCCAGTACTTC; j_gene: TRBJ2-5; d_gene: -; abundance: few; v_gene: TRBV10-2
CDR3aa: CASRTGTAYGYTF; CDR3nt: TGTGCCAGCAGGACCGGGACAGCCTATGGCTACACCTTC; j_gene: TRBJ1-2; d_gene: TRBD1; abundance: once; v_gene: TRBV6-5
CDR3aa: CASSRRDTDTQYF; CDR3nt: TGTGCCAGCAGTAGACGAGACACAGATACGCAGTATTTT; j_gene: TRBJ2-3; d_gene: -; abundance: -; v_gene: TRBV2
CDR3aa: CASSTMGEQFF; CDR3nt: TGTGCCAGCAGCACGATGGGTGAGCAGTTCTTC; j_gene: TRBJ2-1; d_gene: -; abundance: few; v_gene: TRBV5-4
CDR3aa: CASSFLQGDFLEKLFF; CDR3nt: TGTGCCAGCAGCTTCTTACAGGGGGACTTTCTTGAAAAACTGTTTTTT; j_gene: TRBJ1-4; d_gene: TRBD1; abundance: -; v_gene: TRBV6-6
CDR3aa: CASSQPKQGFNEKLFF; CDR3nt: TGTGCCAGCAGCCAGCCGAAACAGGGATTCAATGAAAAACTGTTTTTT; j_gene: TRBJ1-4; d_gene: -; abundance: -; v_gene: TRBV3-1/TRBV3-2
CDR3aa: CASSYPGQSTDTQYF; CDR3nt: TGTGCCAGCAGCTATCCGGGACAGAGCACAGATACGCAGTATTTT; j_gene: TRBJ2-3; d_gene: TRBD1; abundance: -; v_gene: TRBV7-3
CDR3aa: CASSPPTGSFTEAFF; CDR3nt: TGTGCCAGCAGTCCCCCGACGGGGAGCTTCACTGAAGCTTTCTTT; j_gene: TRBJ1-1; d_gene: -; abundance: -; v_gene: TRBV6-6
CDR3aa: CAWSRWRTANTGELFF; CDR3nt: TGTGCCTGGAGTAGGTGGAGGACAGCGAACACCGGGGAGCTGTTTTTT; j_gene: TRBJ2-2; d_gene: -; abundance: few; v_gene: TRBV30
CDR3aa: CASSLDQNRYTF; CDR3nt: TGTGCCAGCAGTCTGGACCAAAACAGGTACACCTTC; j_gene: TRBJ1-2; d_gene: -; abundance: -; v_gene: TRBV28